This record looks at one T cell receptor (beta chain) sequence and its context. What it recognizes is unknown. This may come from a read error, since a much larger clone is one base off. This entry belongs to a study of blood T cells in healthy people across ages. Study-wide background: Template-switching capture recovered about one barcoded beta molecule per two T cells. Study results and limitations: Strong correlation was found linking TCR beta diversity to naive T cell percentage. Long-lived donors carried more naive CD4+ cells and greater diversity than aged donors.

This CDR3 is 15 amino acids long. Germline CDR1 and CDR2: MNHEY and SVGAGI. The germline V and J ends were trimmed by 2 bases and 2 bases, with 12 bases remaining between them. The second PCR ran roughly 6 to 12 cycles with a sample-barcoded 5' primer and J-beta primers. MiXCR was run by TCRdb on the 5' RACE reads, yielding one entry per CDR3 protein. Among roughly 720,000 distinct CDR3 sequences listed, less than 70% were seen once. The donors, aged roughly 6 to 95, were healthy Caucasians from Russia. Source material: blood. The genes are TRBV6-5 and TRBJ1-2, with D possibly TRBD1 on 5 matching bases. This TCR was recovered from a man older than 75 in good health. The CDR3 coding sequence is TGTGCCAGCAGTTACCCGTGGGCAGGGAACTATGGCTACACCTTC. The encoded protein is CASSYPWAGNYGYTF.